This TCR beta chain appears in the sequencing data of a study of blood T cell repertoires in COVID-19. Study-level information: COVID-19 samples, acute and convalescent, were from the United States, Italy and Spain. Sources were T cells, B-cell-depleted T cells, or PBMCs; the material itself was cDNA or gDNA.

The data were produced by immunoSEQ multiplex PCR, yet TCRdb's version contains in-frame clones alone and is incomplete. The sample holds approximately 190,000 clones, around 84% seen once. The CDR3 length is 16 residues. CDR1 and CDR2 (germline): SGDLS, YYNGEE. After removal of 3 bases from V and 4 bases from J, the junction contained 5 bases not matched to a gene. The genes are TRBV9 and TRBJ2-1; 12 nucleotides line up with TRBD2. This sequence originates from a man aged 25 to 45 with active or convalescent COVID-19. Sample: peripheral blood. The CDR3 loop reads CASSASSGGVYNEQFF. CDR3 bases: TGTGCCAGCAGCGCCTCTAGCGGGGGGGTTTACAATGAGCAGTTCTTC.